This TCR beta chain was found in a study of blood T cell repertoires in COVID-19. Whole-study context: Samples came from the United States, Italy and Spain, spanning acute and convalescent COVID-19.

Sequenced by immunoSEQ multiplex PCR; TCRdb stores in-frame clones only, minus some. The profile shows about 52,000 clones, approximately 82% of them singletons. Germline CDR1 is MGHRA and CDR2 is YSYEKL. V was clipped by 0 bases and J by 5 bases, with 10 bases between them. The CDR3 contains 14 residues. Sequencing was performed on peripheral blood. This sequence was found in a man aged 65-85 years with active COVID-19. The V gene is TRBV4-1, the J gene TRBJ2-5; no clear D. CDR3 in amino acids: CASSQEHIHETQYF. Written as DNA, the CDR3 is TGCGCCAGCAGCCAAGAACACATCCATGAGACCCAGTACTTC.